This TCR beta chain stems from a study of circulating tumor DNA in untreated peripheral T-cell lymphoma. The study's findings and limits: In around 80% of patients, tumor-specific clonotypes were identified.

This CDR3 contains 15 residues. Trimming removed 3 bases from V and 2 bases from J, with 13 bases in between. The germline V gene encodes CDR1 KGHSH and CDR2 LQKENI. As to this clone: The antigen remains unidentified.

Libraries were prepared by immunoSEQ multiplex PCR; TCRdb keeps only in-frame clonotypes and omits some of them. The sample has some 2,400 clones, around 80% seen once; the top ten hold less than 35%. Before treatment, baseline tumor tissue was collected for sequencing. What was sequenced was tumor tissue. The receptor's source is a human donor with peripheral T-cell lymphoma. The J gene is TRBJ1-2, the V gene TRBV18; unclear D gene. DNA of the CDR3: TGTGCCAGCTCACCCGAGATAGAAGCCAACTATGGCTACACCTTC. Protein sequence: CASSPEIEANYGYTF.